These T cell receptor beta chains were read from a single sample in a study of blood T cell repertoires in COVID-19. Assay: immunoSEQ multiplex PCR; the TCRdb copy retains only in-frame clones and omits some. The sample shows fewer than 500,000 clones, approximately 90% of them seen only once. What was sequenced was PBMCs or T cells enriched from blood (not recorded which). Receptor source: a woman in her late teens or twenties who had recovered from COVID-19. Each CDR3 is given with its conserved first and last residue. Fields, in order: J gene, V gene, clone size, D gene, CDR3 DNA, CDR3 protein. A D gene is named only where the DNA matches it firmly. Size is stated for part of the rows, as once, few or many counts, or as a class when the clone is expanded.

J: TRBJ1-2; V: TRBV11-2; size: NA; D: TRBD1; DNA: TGTGCCAGCAGCTTAGTAGGACAGGGAGATGGCTACACCTTC; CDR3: CASSLVGQGDGYTF
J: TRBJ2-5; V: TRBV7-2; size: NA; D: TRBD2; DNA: TGTGCCAGCAGCTTAGTCCAAGCGGGGGCCTCCCAAGAGACCCAGTACTTC; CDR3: CASSLVQAGASQETQYF
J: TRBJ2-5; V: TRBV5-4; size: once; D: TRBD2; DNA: TGTGCCAGCAGCTTGGGGTCTAGCGGGGGGGCCAAGGAGACCCAGTACTTC; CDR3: CASSLGSSGGAKETQYF
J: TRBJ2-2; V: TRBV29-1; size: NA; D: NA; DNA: TGCAGCGTCCAACAGGTCAACACCGGGGAGCTGTTTTTT; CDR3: CSVQQVNTGELFF
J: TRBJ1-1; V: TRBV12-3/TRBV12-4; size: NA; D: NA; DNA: TGTGCCAGCAGGGGGGGAACTGAAGCTTTCTTT; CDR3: CASRGGTEAFF
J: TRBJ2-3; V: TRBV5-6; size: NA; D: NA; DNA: TGTGCCAGCAGCTTTTTGGACTTGCACTATTTT; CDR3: CASSFLDLHYF
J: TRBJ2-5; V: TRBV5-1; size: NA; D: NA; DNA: TGCGCCAGCTTCGGAGGGGGCAATAACCAAGAGACCCAGTACTTC; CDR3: CASFGGGNNQETQYF
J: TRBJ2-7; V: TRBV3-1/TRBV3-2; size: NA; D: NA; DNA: TGTGCCAGCAGCTTAGACAGTGCCCTCTCCTACGAGCAGTACTTC; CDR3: CASSLDSALSYEQYF
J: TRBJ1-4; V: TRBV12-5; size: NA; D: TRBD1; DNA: TGTGCTAGTGGCCGGACAGGGGGAGGAGAAAAACTGTTTTTT; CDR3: CASGRTGGGEKLFF
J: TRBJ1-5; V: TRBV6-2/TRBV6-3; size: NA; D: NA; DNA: TGTGCCAGCAGTACGCTAGGTCAGCCCCAGCATTTT; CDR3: CASSTLGQPQHF
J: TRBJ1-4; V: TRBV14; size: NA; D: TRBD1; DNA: TGTGCCAGCAGCCAAAGACAGGGGATGGAAGAAAAACTGTTTTTT; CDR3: CASSQRQGMEEKLFF
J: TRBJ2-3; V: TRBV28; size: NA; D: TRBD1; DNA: TGTGCCAGCAGTGGGGACAGAACTAGCACAGATACGCAGTATTTT; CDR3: CASSGDRTSTDTQYF
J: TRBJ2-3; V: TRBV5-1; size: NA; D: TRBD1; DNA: TGCGCCAGCAGCTTCCTCGGGGACAGGGCGTCGGCAGATACGCAGTATTTT; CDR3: CASSFLGDRASADTQYF
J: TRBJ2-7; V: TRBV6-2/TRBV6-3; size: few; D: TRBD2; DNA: TGTGCCAGCAGTTACCCCCGGGGGGGAGAGATCCTCGACGAGCAGTACTTC; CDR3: CASSYPRGGEILDEQYF
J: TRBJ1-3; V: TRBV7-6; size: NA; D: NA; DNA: TGTGCCAGCAGCTTAGCGGCTGGGGGCGCAAACACCATATATTTT; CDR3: CASSLAAGGANTIYF
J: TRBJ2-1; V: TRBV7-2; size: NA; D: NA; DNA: TGTGCCAGCAGCTCGACAGTTTACAATGAGCAGTTCTTC; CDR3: CASSSTVYNEQFF
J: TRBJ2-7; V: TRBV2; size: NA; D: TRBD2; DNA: TGTGCCAGCAGTGAAGGGGGGGGGTTCGCCTACGAGCAGTACTTC; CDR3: CASSEGGGFAYEQYF
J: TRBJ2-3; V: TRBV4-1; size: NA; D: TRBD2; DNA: TGCGCCAGCAGCCAAGAAGTGGGTTTAGCGGGGGGGCTACGGGGTACGCAGTATTTT; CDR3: CASSQEVGLAGGLRGTQYF
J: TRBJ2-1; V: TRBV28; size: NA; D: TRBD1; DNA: TGTGCCAGCACCCTAAGTAGGACAGGGGGTGTTGAGCAGTTCTTC; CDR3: CASTLSRTGGVEQFF
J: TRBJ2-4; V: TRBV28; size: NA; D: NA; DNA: TGTGCCAGCAGTCCGCTCGGACACCTCACAACTTTAAACATTCAGTACTTC; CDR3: CASSPLGHLTTLNIQYF
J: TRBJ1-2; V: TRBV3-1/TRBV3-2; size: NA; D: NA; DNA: TGTGCCAGCAGCCAAGATTTGGGCTTCTATGGCTACACCTTC; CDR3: CASSQDLGFYGYTF
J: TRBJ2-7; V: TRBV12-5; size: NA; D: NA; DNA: TGTGCTAGTGGCCCTCGGGGAGGTGCCTACGAGCAGTACTTC; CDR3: CASGPRGGAYEQYF
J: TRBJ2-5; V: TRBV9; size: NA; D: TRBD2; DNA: TGTGCCAGCAGCGTAGGCGGGGAGCGGGGGGCGGAGACCCAGTACTTC; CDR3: CASSVGGERGAETQYF
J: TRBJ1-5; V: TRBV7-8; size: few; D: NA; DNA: TGTGCCAGCAGCTTATCAGCGAGCAATCAGCCCCAGCATTTT; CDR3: CASSLSASNQPQHF
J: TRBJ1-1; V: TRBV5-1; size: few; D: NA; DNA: TGCGCCAGCAGCTTGGGCGGGGGGACTGAAGCTTTCTTT; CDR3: CASSLGGGTEAFF
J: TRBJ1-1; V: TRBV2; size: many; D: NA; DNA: TGTGCCAGCACCCTCTTCGCAGGGGACACTGAAGCTTTCTTT; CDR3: CASTLFAGDTEAFF
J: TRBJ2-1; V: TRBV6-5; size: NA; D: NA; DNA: TGTGCCAGCAGAATCGCAGGCTCCTACAATGAGCAGTTCTTC; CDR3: CASRIAGSYNEQFF
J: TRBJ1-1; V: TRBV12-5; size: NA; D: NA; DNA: TGTGCTAGTGGTCCAGTGGTCATGAACACTGAAGCTTTCTTT; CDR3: CASGPVVMNTEAFF
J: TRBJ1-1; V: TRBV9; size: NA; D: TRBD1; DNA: TGTGCCAGCAGCGCCCGCCGGACAGGGGGCGATGATGAAGCTTTCTTT; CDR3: CASSARRTGGDDEAFF
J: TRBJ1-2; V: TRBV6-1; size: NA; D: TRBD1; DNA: TGTGCCAGCAGTGAACGCAGGGGGTGGGATGGCTACACCTTC; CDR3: CASSERRGWDGYTF
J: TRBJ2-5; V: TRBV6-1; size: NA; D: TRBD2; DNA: TGTGCCAGCAGTGAAGCGGGGCGACTAGCGGGGGGGAAAGAGACCCAGTACTTC; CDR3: CASSEAGRLAGGKETQYF
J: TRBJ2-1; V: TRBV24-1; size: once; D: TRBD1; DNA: TGTGCCACCAGTGATGGACAGGGAATCGTCGACAATGAGCAGTTCTTC; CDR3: CATSDGQGIVDNEQFF
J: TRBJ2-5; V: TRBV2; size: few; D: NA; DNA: TGTGCCAGCAGTGAAGCACGGGAGACCCAGTACTTC; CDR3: CASSEARETQYF
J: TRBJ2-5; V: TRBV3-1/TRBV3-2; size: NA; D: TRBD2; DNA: TGTGCCAGCAGCCTTAGCGGGGGGAGGGAGACCCAGTACTTC; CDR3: CASSLSGGRETQYF
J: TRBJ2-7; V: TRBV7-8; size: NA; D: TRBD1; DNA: TGTGCCAGCAGCTTACTTCCCGGGACAGGGCCTTCCTACGAGCAGTACTTC; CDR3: CASSLLPGTGPSYEQYF
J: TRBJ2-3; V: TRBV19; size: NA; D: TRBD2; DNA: TGTGCCAGTAGTGCTGTAGCGGGGGTAGGAGATACGCAGTATTTT; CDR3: CASSAVAGVGDTQYF
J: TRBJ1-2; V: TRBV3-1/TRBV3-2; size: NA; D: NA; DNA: TGTGCCAGCAGCCAAGAAACAGATCGCTACACCTTC; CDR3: CASSQETDRYTF
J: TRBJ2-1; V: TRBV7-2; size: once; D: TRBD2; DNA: TGTGCCAGCAGCTCCAGACTAGCGGGGTACAATGAGCAGTTCTTC; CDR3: CASSSRLAGYNEQFF
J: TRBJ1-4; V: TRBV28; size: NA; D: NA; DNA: TGTGCCAGCACCGAACGGGGGGCAACTAATGAAAAACTGTTTTTT; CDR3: CASTERGATNEKLFF